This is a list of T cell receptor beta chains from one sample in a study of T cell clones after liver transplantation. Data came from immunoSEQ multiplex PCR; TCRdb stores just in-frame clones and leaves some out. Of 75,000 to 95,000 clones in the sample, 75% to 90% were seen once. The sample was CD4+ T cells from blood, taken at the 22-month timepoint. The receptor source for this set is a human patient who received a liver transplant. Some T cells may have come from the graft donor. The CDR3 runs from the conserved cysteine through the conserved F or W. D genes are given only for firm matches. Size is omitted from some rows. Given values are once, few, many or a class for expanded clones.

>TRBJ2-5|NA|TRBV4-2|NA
CASSQVTDGAEETQYF
TGTGCCAGCAGCCAAGTTACTGACGGGGCGGAAGAGACCCAGTACTTC
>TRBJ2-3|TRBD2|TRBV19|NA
CASSMNRGGSGDTQYF
TGTGCCAGTAGTATGAATCGGGGGGGATCGGGAGATACGCAGTATTTT
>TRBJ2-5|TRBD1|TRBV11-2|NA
CASSWTGTGQETQYF
TGTGCCAGCAGCTGGACGGGGACAGGGCAAGAGACCCAGTACTTC
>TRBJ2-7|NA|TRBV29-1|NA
CSVNLQGIEQYF
TGCAGCGTTAATTTACAGGGAATCGAGCAGTACTTC
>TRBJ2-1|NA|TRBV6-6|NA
CASYRGSYNEQFF
TGTGCCTCTTACCGGGGGTCCTACAATGAGCAGTTCTTC
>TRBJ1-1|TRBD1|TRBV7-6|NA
CASSEDRGLYTEAFF
TGTGCCAGCAGCGAGGACAGGGGGCTTTATACTGAAGCTTTCTTT
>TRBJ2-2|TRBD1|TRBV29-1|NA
CSGGQGDTGELFF
TGCAGCGGTGGACAGGGGGACACCGGGGAGCTGTTTTTT
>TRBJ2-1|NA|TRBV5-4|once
CASSPRDHNEQFF
TGTGCCAGCAGCCCTCGGGACCACAATGAGCAGTTCTTC
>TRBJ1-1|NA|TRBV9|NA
CASSRVGTEAFF
TGTGCCAGCAGCCGTGTGGGCACTGAAGCTTTCTTT
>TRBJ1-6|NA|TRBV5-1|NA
CASSLTGSSYNSPLHF
TGCGCCAGCAGCTTGACGGGGAGCTCCTATAATTCACCCCTCCACTTT
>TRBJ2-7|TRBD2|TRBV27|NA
CASRASGAYEQYF
TGTGCCAGCAGGGCTAGCGGGGCCTACGAGCAGTACTTC
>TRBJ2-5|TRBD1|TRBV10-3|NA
CAISESRGQGSETQYF
TGTGCCATCAGTGAGTCGAGGGGACAGGGGAGTGAGACCCAGTACTTC
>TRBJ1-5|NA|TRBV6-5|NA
CASSSDGTHSNQPQHF
TGTGCCAGCAGTTCCGACGGAACCCATAGCAATCAGCCCCAGCATTTT
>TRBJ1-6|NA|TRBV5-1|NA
CATYDQGLNSPLHF
TGCGCCACCTACGACCAGGGCTTAAATTCACCCCTCCACTTT
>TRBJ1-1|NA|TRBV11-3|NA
CASSPSDTEAFF
TGTGCCAGCAGCCCCTCGGACACTGAAGCTTTCTTT
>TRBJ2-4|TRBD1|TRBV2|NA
CASSDQGDKNIQYF
TGTGCCAGCAGTGACCAGGGGGACAAAAACATTCAGTACTTC
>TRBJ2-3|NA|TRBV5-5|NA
CASSLGVPDTQYF
TGTGCCAGCAGCTTGGGGGTCCCAGATACGCAGTATTTT
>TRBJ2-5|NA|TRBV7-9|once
CASSLLPQETQYF
TGTGCCAGCAGCTTACTCCCCCAAGAGACCCAGTACTTC
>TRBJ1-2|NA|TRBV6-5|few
CASSLSTNYGYTF
TGTGCCAGCAGTCTATCTACCAACTATGGCTACACCTTC
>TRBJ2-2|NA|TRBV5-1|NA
CASSLDTDTGELFF
TGCGCCAGCAGCTTGGACACCGACACCGGGGAGCTGTTTTTT
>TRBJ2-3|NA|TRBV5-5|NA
CASSLNGGWTDTQYF
TGTGCCAGCAGCTTGAATGGAGGTTGGACGGATACGCAGTATTTT
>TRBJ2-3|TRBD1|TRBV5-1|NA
CASSLQGVITDTQYF
TGCGCCAGCAGCTTACAGGGGGTGATCACAGATACGCAGTATTTT
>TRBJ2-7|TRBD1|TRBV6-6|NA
CASTRTGVLYEQYF
TGTGCCAGCACCCGGACAGGGGTTCTGTACGAGCAGTACTTC
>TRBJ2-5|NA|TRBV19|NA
CASSADRFGTQYF
TGTGCCAGTAGTGCCGACAGGTTTGGGACCCAGTACTTC
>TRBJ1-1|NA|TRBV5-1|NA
CASRREGLNTEAFF
TGCGCCAGCCGGCGGGAGGGACTGAACACTGAAGCTTTCTTT
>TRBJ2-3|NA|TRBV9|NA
CASSVGPGGWSTDTQYF
TGTGCCAGCAGCGTAGGTCCGGGGGGCTGGAGCACAGATACGCAGTATTTT
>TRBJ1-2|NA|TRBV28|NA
CASSSRGYGYTF
TGTGCCAGCAGTTCGCGGGGCTATGGCTACACCTTC
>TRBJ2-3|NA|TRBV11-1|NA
CASSLEGATTDTQYF
TGTGCCAGCAGCTTAGAAGGGGCGACCACAGATACGCAGTATTTT
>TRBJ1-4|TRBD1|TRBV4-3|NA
CASSQGGTADEKLFF
TGCGCCAGCAGCCAAGGGGGGACAGCGGATGAAAAACTGTTTTTT
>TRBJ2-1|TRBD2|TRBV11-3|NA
CASSSRGAGGQYNEQFF
TGTGCCAGCAGCTCCCGAGGAGCGGGGGGTCAATACAATGAGCAGTTCTTC
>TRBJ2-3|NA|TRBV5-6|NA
CASSLGTGQGNTDTQYF
TGTGCCAGCAGCTTGGGCACAGGTCAAGGGAACACAGATACGCAGTATTTT
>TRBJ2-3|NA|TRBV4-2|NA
CASSQDARSTDTQYF
TGTGCCAGCAGCCAAGACGCACGTAGCACAGATACGCAGTATTTT
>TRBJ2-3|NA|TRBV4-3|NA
CASSQDRGEGGADTQYF
TGCGCCAGCAGCCAAGATCGCGGTGAGGGGGGGGCAGATACGCAGTATTTT
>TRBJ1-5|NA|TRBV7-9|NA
CASSLDGGPQHF
TGTGCCAGCAGCTTAGATGGAGGGCCCCAGCATTTT
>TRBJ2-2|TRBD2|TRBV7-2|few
CASSPRRLAGGSTGELFF
TGTGCCAGCAGCCCCCGCCGACTAGCGGGAGGGAGCACCGGGGAGCTGTTTTTT
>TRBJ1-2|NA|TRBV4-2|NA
CASSQDMTNYGYTF
TGTGCCAGCAGCCAAGATATGACGAACTATGGCTACACCTTC
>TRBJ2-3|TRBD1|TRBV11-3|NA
CASSSRTGEADTQYF
TGTGCCAGCAGCTCCCGGACAGGGGAAGCAGATACGCAGTATTTT
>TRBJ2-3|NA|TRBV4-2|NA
CASSLGDRGTTDTQYF
TGTGCCAGCAGCCTTGGGGACCGGGGAACCACAGATACGCAGTATTTT
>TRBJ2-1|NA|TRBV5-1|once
CASSSFLAASSYNEQFF
TGCGCCAGCAGCTCCTTTTTGGCGGCTAGCTCCTACAATGAGCAGTTCTTC
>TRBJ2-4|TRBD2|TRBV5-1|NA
CASSSDGGNIQYF
TGCGCCAGCAGCTCGGACGGGGGGAACATTCAGTACTTC
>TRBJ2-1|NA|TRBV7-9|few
CASSLTYNEQFF
TGTGCCAGCTCACTTACCTACAATGAGCAGTTCTTC
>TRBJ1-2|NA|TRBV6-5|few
CASSYVGQGYGYTF
TGTGCCAGCAGTTACGTCGGGCAGGGCTATGGCTACACCTTC
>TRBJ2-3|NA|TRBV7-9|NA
CASSLGGLFFYTQYF
TGTGCCAGCAGCTTAGGGGGACTTTTCTTCTATACGCAGTATTTT
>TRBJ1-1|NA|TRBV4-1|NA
CASSLRVSNTEAFF
TGCGCCAGCAGCCTTAGGGTCTCGAACACTGAAGCTTTCTTT
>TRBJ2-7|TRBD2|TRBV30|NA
CAWSVGGRASEQYF
TGTGCCTGGAGTGTAGGCGGGAGGGCCTCCGAGCAGTACTTC
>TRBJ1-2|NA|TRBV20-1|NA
CSASRQGGYTF
TGCAGTGCTAGTCGCCAGGGAGGCTACACCTTC
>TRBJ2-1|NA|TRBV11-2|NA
CASSFYSNNEQFF
TGTGCCAGCAGCTTTTACTCCAACAATGAGCAGTTCTTC
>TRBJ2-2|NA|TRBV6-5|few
CASTVRRAYTGELFF
TGTGCCAGCACCGTCCGTAGGGCCTACACCGGGGAGCTGTTTTTT
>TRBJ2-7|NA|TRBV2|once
CASSEANKEYF
TGTGCCAGCAGTGAGGCGAATAAGGAGTACTTC
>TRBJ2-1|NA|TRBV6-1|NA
CASSEANSPPTYFF
TGTGCCAGCAGTGAAGCGAATTCCCCCCCGACATACTTCTTC
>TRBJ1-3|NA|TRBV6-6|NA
CASSYSPNPSGNTIYF
TGTGCCAGCAGTTACAGTCCGAATCCCTCTGGAAACACCATATATTTT
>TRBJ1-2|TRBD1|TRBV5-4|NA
CASSSKTGTGDYGYTF
TGTGCCAGCAGCTCAAAAACCGGGACAGGGGACTATGGCTACACCTTC
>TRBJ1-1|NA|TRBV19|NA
CASERGDKNTEAFF
TGTGCCAGTGAGAGAGGTGACAAGAACACTGAAGCTTTCTTT
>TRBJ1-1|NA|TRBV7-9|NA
CASSLRSGRDTEAFF
TGTGCCAGCAGCTTACGTTCGGGCCGAGACACTGAAGCTTTCTTT
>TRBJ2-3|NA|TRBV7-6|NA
CASSELDPRSTDTQYF
TGTGCCAGCAGCGAGTTGGACCCGCGGAGCACAGATACGCAGTATTTT